Below, 21 T cell receptor beta chains from the same sample are listed, as sequenced in a study of blood T cell repertoires in COVID-19. The table came from immunoSEQ multiplex PCR; TCRdb's copy has only in-frame clones and leaves some out. This sample has under 250,000 clones, with roughly 80% found just once. The sample consisted of peripheral blood. The receptors were gathered from a woman under 30 with acute or convalescent COVID-19.

The chain has TRBV21-1 and TRBJ2-3; the table names TRBD2, a call not compared with the DNA. TRBV21-1 is termed a pseudogene. This CDR3 comprises 19 residues. The chain's CDR3 is CASSPFGTSGNSSTDTQYF. The CDR3, as DNA: TGTGCCAGCAGCCCATTCGGGACTAGCGGGAATTCTAGCACAGATACGCAGTATTTT.

The rearrangement joins TRBV19 to TRBJ2-4, with 12 bases aligning to TRBD1. Per germline, CDR1 LNHDA and CDR2 SQIVND (reference sequence). V was pared by 6 bases and J by 3 bases, with 9 bases of the junction left unmatched. The CDR3 spans 17 residues. CDR3 DNA sequence: TGTGCCAGTAGCCCGGCCGGGACAGGGGGCTTCAAAAACATTCAGTACTTC. Protein: CASSPAGTGGFKNIQYF.

This chain connects TRBV7-2 to TRBJ2-1; 10 nucleotides agree with TRBD2. The CDR3 has 18 residues. The J segment lost 5 bases and the V segment lost 7 bases, leaving 17 bases of the junction unmatched. Germline assignment: CDR1 SGHTA and CDR2 FQGNSA. This CDR3 is CASKGGIGAGGDHNEQFF. The CDR3 coding sequence is TGTGCCAGCAAGGGGGGTATTGGAGCGGGAGGGGACCACAATGAGCAGTTCTTC.

The chain carries TRBV6-4 and TRBJ2-2; TRBD1 is a possible D gene (5 bases). This CDR3 is 14 amino acids long. The germline V gene has CDR1 MRHNA and CDR2 SNTAGT. Deletions cut 5 bases from V and 1 base from J, with 8 bases between. CDR3 DNA sequence: TGTGCCAGCAGTCGACAGATGAACACCGGGGAGCTGTTTTTT. Translating it yields CASSRQMNTGELFF.

The chain employs TRBV29-1 and TRBJ2-5; D might be TRBD2 (6 bases). The CDR3 covers 15 residues. Trimming stripped 7 bases from V and 1 base from J, with 19 bases between. Looked up from germline, CDR1 is SQVTM and CDR2 is ANQGSEA. The CDR3 DNA is TGCAGCGGTGGCACGGGACTGGCTACCCAAGAGACCCAGTACTTC. Amino acids: CSGGTGLATQETQYF.

The rearrangement links TRBV3-1 (or the pseudogene TRBV3-2) to TRBJ1-1; a weak D match, TRBD1 (6 bases). Germline CDR1 is LGHDT and CDR2 is YNNKEL (reference sequence). The CDR3 extends over 13 amino acids. Trimming left V 3 bases short and J 7 bases short, with 12 bases between. CDR3 region: CASSQQKDSEAFF. The CDR3 DNA follows: TGTGCCAGCAGCCAGCAAAAGGACAGTGAAGCTTTCTTT.

The count of this clone is one. The CDR3, as DNA: TGTGCCAGCAGTTTATTGGGCAGTGAAGCTGGCTACACCTTC. This translates into CASSLLGSEAGYTF. The V call is TRBV28, the J call TRBJ1-2; D not resolved. The CDR3 contains 14 residues. Trimming removed 1 base at V and 7 bases at J, with 13 bases between. Germline V gene sequence: CDR1 MDHEN, CDR2 SYDVKM.

The rearrangement links TRBV7-8 to TRBJ2-7; 9 bases line up with TRBD2. CDR3 size: 14 residues. V shed 5 bases, J shed 3 bases, and the junction held 5 bases outside the gene matches. Per germline, CDR1 SGHVS and CDR2 FQNEAQ. The CDR3 protein is CASSPVSGSYEQYF. The CDR3 bases are TGTGCCAGCAGCCCCGTTAGCGGGAGCTACGAGCAGTACTTC.

On this clone itself: Additional DNA sequences in this sample encode the identical CDR3. The chain combines TRBV27 with TRBJ2-1; D possibly corresponds to TRBD1 (6 bases). The CDR3 length is 12 residues. Germline V CDR1 and CDR2: MNHEY, SMNVEV (reference sequence). The V end was cut by 2 bases, the J end by 7 bases, with 6 bases between. The CDR3 nucleotides read TGTGCCAGCAGTTTACAGGGGAATGAGCAGTTCTTC. Translating gives CASSLQGNEQFF.

The gene calls are TRBV27 and TRBJ2-5, with TRBD1 matching 8 bases. The CDR3 is 13 residues long. CDR1 and CDR2 (germline): MNHEY, SMNVEV (reference sequence). The trim removed 6 bases at V and 5 bases at J, leaving 5 bases unmatched. The CDR3 reads CASRQGARETQYF. CDR3 sequence (DNA): TGTGCCAGCAGGCAGGGGGCGAGGGAGACCCAGTACTTC.

This chain links TRBV19 with TRBJ2-1, with 12 bases that match TRBD2. CDR3 size: 17 residues. CDR1 LNHDA and CDR2 SQIVND come from the germline V gene (reference sequence). V dropped 0 bases and J dropped 4; count of bases not matched to a gene: 4. The chain's CDR3 is CASSIEYGTSGYNEQFF. Written as DNA, the CDR3 is TGTGCCAGTAGTATAGAGTACGGGACTAGCGGGTACAATGAGCAGTTCTTC.

This clone has just a few counts. The CDR3 DNA reads as TGTGCCAGCAGCCCATACGGGGGGGATCAGCCCCAGCATTTT. Its protein is CASSPYGGDQPQHF. V usage is TRBV3-1 (or the pseudogene TRBV3-2) and J usage is TRBJ1-5, with D possibly being TRBD1 (5 bases). Germline V gives CDR1 LGHDT, CDR2 YNNKEL (reference sequence). With 4 bases removed from V and 5 bases from J, the gap between germline ends came to 12 bases. The CDR3 has 14 residues.

The CDR3 DNA reads as TGTGCCAGCAGTTACGAGGGACAGGGGATTTTGTACTTC. Translated: CASSYEGQGILYF. The chain employs TRBV6-2 or TRBV6-3 and TRBJ2-7, with 10 bases fitting TRBD1. Germline loops: CDR1 MNHEY, CDR2 SVGEGT. After removal of 2 bases from V and 12 bases from J, the junction contained 7 bases not matched to a gene. The CDR3 has 13 amino acids.

The chain links TRBV7-2 to TRBJ2-7; TRBD1 agrees at 8 bases. Germline trimming cut 4 bases from V and 1 base from J; bases unmatched to any gene: 6. CDR3 size: 15 residues. Germline CDR1 is SGHTA and CDR2 is FQGNSA. The CDR3 region has the DNA TGTGCCAGCAGCTCGCCGGGACAGGCTTCCTACGAGCAGTACTTC. Amino acid sequence: CASSSPGQASYEQYF. The whole variable domain, filled in from reference TRBV7-2 and TRBJ2-7, reads GAGVSQSPSNKVTEKGKDVELRCDPISGHTALYWYRQSLGQGLEFLIYFQGNSAPDKSGLPSDRFSAERTGGSVSTLTIQRTQQEDSAVYLCASSSPGQASYEQYFGPGTRLTVT.

Here the CDR3 DNA reads TGTGCCAGCTCACCACCCGGACAGAACTATGGCTACACCTTC. Residues: CASSPPGQNYGYTF. This chain connects TRBV18 to TRBJ1-2; D perhaps matches TRBD1 (6 bases). Trimming removed 0 bases from V and 2 bases from J, with 7 bases in between. The germline V gene encodes CDR1 KGHSH and CDR2 LQKENI. The CDR3 covers 14 residues.

This rearrangement joins TRBV2 to TRBJ2-1, with D perhaps TRBD2 (6 bases). This CDR3 has 14 amino acids. Deletions cut 4 bases from V and 8 bases from J, with 15 bases between. Looked up from germline, CDR1 is SNHLY and CDR2 is FYNNEI. The CDR3, as DNA: TGTGCCAGCAGTGCAGGACTACGAATCGATGAGCAGTTCTTC. It encodes CASSAGLRIDEQFF.

The gene calls are TRBV29-1 and TRBJ2-1; possibly TRBD2 for D (6 bases). The V gene lost 3 bases and the J gene lost 16 bases, with 16 bases spanning the gap. The CDR3 contains 11 residues. CDR1 is SQVTM and CDR2 is ANQGSEA in the germline V gene. Here the CDR3 DNA reads TGCAGCGTTGAGGGGGACTCGGCTGGCTTCTTC. It is translated as CSVEGDSAGFF.

The V gene is TRBV2, the J gene TRBJ2-2, with 7 bases aligning to TRBD1. Trimming took 6 bases from V and 4 from J; bases not matched to a gene: 14. Germline assignment: CDR1 SNHLY and CDR2 FYNNEI. CDR3 length: 17 amino acids. The CDR3 coding sequence is TGTGCCAGCAGCAAACGCCTCACAGGGGCGGCCACCGGGGAGCTGTTTTTT. Translating it yields CASSKRLTGAATGELFF.

The chain couples TRBV27 to TRBJ2-7, with a possible D match to TRBD2 (7 bases). V was pared by 3 bases and J by 5 bases, with 14 bases between. The V gene's germline CDR1 is MNHEY and CDR2 SMNVEV (reference sequence). This CDR3 spans 14 amino acids. The DNA of the CDR3 is TGTGCCAGCAGTTTTTCGGGGGGCGTCCACGAGCAGTACTTC. The encoded protein is CASSFSGGVHEQYF.

V usage is TRBV19 and J usage is TRBJ2-3, with a weak D call TRBD2 (10 bases). Germline CDR1 reads LNHDA; CDR2 reads SQIVND (reference sequence). The CDR3 spans 15 residues. Trimming left V 5 bases short and J 13 bases short, with 25 bases between. Written as DNA, the CDR3 is TGTGCCAGTAGTGCAAGGACAGGGGTCGGGACTAGCGAGTATTTT. Protein product: CASSARTGVGTSEYF.

This clone was seen a handful of times. V usage is TRBV2 and J usage is TRBJ1-4; tentatively, D is TRBD1 (6 bases). V lost 3 bases, J lost 4 bases, and 9 bases lay in between. Per germline, CDR1 SNHLY and CDR2 FYNNEI. The CDR3 consists of 14 residues. CDR3 DNA sequence: TGTGCCAGCAGTGATCCAGGGGTTAATGAAAAACTGTTTTTT. Translating it yields CASSDPGVNEKLFF. Full variable domain (rest looked up from reference TRBV2 and TRBJ1-4): EPEVTQTPSHQVTQMGQEVILRCVPISNHLYFYWYRQILGQKVEFLVSFYNNEISEKSEIFDDQFSVERPDGSNFTLKIRSTKLEDSAMYFCASSDPGVNEKLFFGSGTQLSVL.